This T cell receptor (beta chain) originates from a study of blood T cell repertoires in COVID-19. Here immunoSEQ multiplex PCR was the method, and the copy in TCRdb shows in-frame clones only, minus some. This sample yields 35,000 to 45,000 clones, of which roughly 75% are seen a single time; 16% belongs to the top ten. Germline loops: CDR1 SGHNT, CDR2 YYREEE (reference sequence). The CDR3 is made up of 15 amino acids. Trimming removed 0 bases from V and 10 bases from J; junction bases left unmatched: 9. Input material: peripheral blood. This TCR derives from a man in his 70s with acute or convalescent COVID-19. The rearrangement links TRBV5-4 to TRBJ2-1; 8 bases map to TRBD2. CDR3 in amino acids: CASSLERGTLPEQFF. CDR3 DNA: TGTGCCAGCAGCTTGGAGCGGGGGACCTTACCAGAGCAGTTCTTC.